This T cell receptor (beta chain) was documented in a study of beta chain features in type 1 diabetes. Study observations and caveats: In the patient group, naive, central memory and Treg TCRB repertoires seemed more alike than in the healthy donor group. Lower insertion and higher deletion counts appeared at VDJ junctions in type 1 diabetes patients. There was a moderate but significant shortening of TCRB CDR3s in all four CD4+ subsets of Type 1 diabetes patients. PCR could preferentially amplify shorter templates, alike in patients and controls.

On this clone itself: Its specificity is not known.

The CDR3 has 14 amino acids. Germline lookup yields CDR1 KGHSH and CDR2 LQKENI. V was pared by 0 bases and J by 3 bases, with 7 bases between. Isolated RNA was reverse transcribed in full, so expressed TCRB transcripts were sequenced. Clones were read by immunoSEQ multiplex PCR, and TCRdb kept only the in-frame ones, dropping some. The table lists about 150,000 clones, 10% of them singletons. The sequenced sample was central memory CD4+ T cells from blood. The chain joins TRBV18 to TRBJ2-3; weak D call: TRBD1 (5 bases). The clonotype originates from a young man with type 1 diabetes. The CDR3 is CASSPPGATDTQYF. The CDR3 coding sequence is TGTGCCAGCTCACCACCAGGGGCTACAGATACGCAGTATTTT.